This entry is about one TCR beta chain. Its target is unknown. Investigators isolated RNA and reverse transcribed it into cDNA to act as the sequencing template. Produced via immunoSEQ multiplex PCR; TCRdb's table is partial and in-frame only. Of under 200,000 clones listed, approximately 57% were seen once; the top ten hold approximately 15%. Germline assignment: CDR1 SGHDT and CDR2 YYEEEE. Trimming removed 3 bases from V and 6 bases from J, with 24 bases in between. This CDR3 is 17 amino acids long. Described treatment: oral pan-JAK inhibitor, 5-10 mg twice daily. Alopecia areata patients gave lesional scalp punch biopsies and peripheral blood samples. Investigators sorted PBMCs to obtain both CD4+ and CD8+ T cells. These data belong to a study of CD8+ T cells in alopecia areata. General study findings and limits: As there was one nonresponder, how baseline CD8+ expansion relates to response remains uncertain.

The gene calls are TRBV5-6 and TRBJ1-1; D might be TRBD1 (6 bases). The sequences come from CD4+ T cells sorted from blood, collected at week 24, from a patient treated with tofacitinib. This receptor was taken from a human donor with alopecia areata. This chain's CDR3 is CASSWGTGTNEASEAFF. CDR3 in DNA: TGTGCCAGCAGCTGGGGCACAGGGACAAACGAGGCCTCTGAAGCTTTCTTT.